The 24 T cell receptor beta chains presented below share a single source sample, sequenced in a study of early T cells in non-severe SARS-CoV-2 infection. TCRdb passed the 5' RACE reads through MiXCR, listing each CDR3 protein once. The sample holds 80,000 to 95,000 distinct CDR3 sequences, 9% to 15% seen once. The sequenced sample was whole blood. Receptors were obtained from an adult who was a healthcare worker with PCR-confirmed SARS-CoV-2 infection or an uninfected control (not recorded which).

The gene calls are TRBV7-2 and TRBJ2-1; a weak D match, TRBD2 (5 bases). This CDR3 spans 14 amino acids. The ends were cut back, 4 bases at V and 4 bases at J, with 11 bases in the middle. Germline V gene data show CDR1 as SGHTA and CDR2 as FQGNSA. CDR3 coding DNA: TGTGCCAGCAGCTACCTAGGCGGGTACAATGAGCAGTTCTTC. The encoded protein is CASSYLGGYNEQFF.

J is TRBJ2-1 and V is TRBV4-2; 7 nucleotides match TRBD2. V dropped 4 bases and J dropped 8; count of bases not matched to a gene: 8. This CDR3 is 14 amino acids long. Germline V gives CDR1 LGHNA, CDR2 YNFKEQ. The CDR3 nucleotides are TGTGCCAGCAGCCGAGGGGAGGGCCTTTATGAGCAGTTCTTC. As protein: CASSRGEGLYEQFF.

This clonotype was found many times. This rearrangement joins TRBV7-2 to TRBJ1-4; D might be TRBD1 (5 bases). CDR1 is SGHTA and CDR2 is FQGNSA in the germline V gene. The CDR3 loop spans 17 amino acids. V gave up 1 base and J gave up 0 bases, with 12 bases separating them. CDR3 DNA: TGTGCCAGCAGCTTAGTTACAGGAGGCCCAACTAATGAAAAACTGTTTTTT. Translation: CASSLVTGGPTNEKLFF.

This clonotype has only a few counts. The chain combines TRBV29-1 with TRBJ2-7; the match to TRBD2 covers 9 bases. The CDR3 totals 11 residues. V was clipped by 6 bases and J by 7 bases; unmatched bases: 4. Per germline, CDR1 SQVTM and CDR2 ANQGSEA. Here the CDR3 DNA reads TGCAGCGTCCGGACTAGCGAAGAGCAGTACTTC. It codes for CSVRTSEEQYF.

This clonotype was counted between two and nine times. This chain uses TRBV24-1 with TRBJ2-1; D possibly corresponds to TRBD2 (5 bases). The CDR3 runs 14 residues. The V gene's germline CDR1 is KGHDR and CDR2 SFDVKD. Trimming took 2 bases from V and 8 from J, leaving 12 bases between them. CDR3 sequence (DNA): TGTGCCACCAGTGATTATACTAGAGCGCATGAGCAGTTCTTC. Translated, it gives CATSDYTRAHEQFF.

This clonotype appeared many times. CDR3 residues: CSAKTSGQSGSYNEQFF. In nucleotides, the CDR3 is TGCAGTGCTAAGACTAGCGGCCAGAGCGGGTCCTACAATGAGCAGTTCTTC. This rearrangement joins TRBV20-1 to TRBJ2-1; 9 bases fit TRBD2. Trimming cost V 4 bases and J 1 base; bases outside gene matches: 11. This CDR3 spans 17 amino acids. From germline, CDR1 is DFQATT and CDR2 SNEGSKA (reference sequence).

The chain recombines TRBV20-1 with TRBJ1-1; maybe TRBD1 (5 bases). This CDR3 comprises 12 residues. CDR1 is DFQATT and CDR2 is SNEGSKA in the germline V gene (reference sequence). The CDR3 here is CNTAGRNTEAFF. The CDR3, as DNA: TGCAATACGGCAGGGAGGAACACTGAAGCTTTCTTT.

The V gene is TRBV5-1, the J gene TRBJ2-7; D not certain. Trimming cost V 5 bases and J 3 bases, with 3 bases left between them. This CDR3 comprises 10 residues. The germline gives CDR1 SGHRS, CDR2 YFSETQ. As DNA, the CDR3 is TGCGCCAGCAGGTGCTACGAGCAGTACTTC. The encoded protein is CASRCYEQYF.

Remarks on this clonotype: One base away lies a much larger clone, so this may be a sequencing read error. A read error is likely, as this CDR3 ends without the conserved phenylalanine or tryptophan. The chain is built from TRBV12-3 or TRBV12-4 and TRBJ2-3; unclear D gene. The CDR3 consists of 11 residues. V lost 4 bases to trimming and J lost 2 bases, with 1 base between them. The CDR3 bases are TGTGCCAGCAGTTACACAGATACGCAGTATTTA. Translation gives CASSYTDTQYL.

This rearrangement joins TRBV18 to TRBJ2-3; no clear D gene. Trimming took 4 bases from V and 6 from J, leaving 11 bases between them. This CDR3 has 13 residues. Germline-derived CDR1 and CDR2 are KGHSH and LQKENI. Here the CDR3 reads CASSLPPGDTQYF. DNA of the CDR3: TGTGCCAGCTCACTGCCACCGGGCGATACGCAGTATTTT.

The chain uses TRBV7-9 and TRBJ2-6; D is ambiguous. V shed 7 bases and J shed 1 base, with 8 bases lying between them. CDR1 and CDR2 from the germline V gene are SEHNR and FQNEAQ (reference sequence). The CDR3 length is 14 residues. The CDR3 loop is CASTTISGANVLTF. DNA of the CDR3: TGTGCCAGCACCACAATTTCTGGGGCCAACGTCCTGACTTTC.

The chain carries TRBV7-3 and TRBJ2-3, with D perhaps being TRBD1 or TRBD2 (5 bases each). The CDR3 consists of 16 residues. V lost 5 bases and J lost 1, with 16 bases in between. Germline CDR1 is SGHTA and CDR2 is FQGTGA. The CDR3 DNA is TGTGCCAGCAGCCCCCGGGACCGGTCAGGCACAGATACGCAGTATTTT. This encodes CASSPRDRSGTDTQYF.

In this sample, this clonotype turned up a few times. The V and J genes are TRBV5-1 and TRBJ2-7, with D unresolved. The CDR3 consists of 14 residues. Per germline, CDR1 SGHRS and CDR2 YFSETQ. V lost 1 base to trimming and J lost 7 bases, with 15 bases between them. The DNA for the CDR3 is TGCGCCAGCAGCTTGTTATCTGTGTTTGGTGAGCAGTACTTC. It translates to CASSLLSVFGEQYF.

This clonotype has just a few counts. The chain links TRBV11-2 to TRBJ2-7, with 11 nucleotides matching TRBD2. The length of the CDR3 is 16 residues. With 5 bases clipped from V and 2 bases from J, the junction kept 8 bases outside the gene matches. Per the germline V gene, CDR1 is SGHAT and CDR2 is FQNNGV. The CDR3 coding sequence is TGTGCCAGCAGCCGAGGGACTAGCGGTACTACCTACGAGCAGTACTTC. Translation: CASSRGTSGTTYEQYF.

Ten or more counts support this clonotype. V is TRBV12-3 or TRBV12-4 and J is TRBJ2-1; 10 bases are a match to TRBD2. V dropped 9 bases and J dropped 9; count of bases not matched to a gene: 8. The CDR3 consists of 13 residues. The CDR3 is CASSASGRGEQFF. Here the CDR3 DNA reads TGTGCCAGTTCGGCTAGCGGGAGAGGTGAGCAGTTCTTC.

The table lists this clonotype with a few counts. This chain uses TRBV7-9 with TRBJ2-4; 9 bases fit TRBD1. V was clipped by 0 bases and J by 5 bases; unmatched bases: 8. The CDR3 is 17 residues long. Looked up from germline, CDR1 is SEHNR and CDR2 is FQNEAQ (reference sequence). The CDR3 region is CASSLAGQGHLENIQYF. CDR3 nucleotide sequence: TGTGCCAGCAGCTTAGCCGGACAGGGGCATTTGGAAAACATTCAGTACTTC.

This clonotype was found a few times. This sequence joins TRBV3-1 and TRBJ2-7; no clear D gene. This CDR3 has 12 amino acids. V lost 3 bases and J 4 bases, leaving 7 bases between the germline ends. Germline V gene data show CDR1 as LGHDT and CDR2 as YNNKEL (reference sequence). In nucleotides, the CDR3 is TGTGCCAGCAGCCAGGACGAATACGAGCAGTACTTC. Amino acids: CASSQDEYEQYF.

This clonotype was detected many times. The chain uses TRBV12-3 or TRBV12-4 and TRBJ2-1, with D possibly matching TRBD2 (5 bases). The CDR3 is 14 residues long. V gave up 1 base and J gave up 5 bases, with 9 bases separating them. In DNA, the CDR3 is TGTGCCAGCAGTTTAGGCGACGGGGACAATGAGCAGTTCTTC. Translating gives CASSLGDGDNEQFF.

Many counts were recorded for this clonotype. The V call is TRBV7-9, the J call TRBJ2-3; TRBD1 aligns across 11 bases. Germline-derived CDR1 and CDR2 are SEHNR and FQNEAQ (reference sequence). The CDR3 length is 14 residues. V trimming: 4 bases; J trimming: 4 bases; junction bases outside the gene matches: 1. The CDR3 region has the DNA TGTGCCAGCAGCTGGGGACAGGGGGCAGATACGCAGTATTTT. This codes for CASSWGQGADTQYF.

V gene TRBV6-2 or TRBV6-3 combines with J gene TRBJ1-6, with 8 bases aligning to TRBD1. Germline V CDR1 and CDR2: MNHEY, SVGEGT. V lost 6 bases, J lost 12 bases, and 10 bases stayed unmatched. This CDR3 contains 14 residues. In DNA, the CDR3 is TGTGCCAGCAGCCGGGACAGGATAACTCTACCCCTCCACTTT. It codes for CASSRDRITLPLHF.

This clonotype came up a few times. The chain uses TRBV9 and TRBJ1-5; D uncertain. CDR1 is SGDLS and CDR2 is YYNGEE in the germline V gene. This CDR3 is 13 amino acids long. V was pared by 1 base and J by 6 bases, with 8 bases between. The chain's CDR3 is CASSVSGTQPQHF. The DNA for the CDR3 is TGTGCCAGCAGCGTATCCGGCACTCAGCCCCAGCATTTT. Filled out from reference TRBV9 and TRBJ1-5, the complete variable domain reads DSGVTQTPKHLITATGQRVTLRCSPRSGDLSVYWYQQSLDQGLQFLIQYYNGEERAKGNILERFSAQQFPDLHSELNLSSLELGDSALYFCASSVSGTQPQHFGDGTRLSIL.

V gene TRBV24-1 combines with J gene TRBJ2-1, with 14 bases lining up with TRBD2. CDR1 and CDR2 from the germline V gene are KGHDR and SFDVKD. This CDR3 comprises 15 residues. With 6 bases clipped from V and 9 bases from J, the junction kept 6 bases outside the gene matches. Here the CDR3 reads CATSSGLAGVGEQFF. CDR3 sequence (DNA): TGTGCCACCAGTTCGGGACTAGCGGGAGTCGGTGAGCAGTTCTTC.

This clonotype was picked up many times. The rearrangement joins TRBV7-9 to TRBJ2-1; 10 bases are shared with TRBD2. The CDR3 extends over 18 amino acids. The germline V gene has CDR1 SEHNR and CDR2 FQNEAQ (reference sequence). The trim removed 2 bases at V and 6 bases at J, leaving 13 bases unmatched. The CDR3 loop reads CASSLPHRLAGVRNEQFF. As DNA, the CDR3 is TGTGCCAGCAGCTTACCCCACCGCCTAGCGGGAGTCCGCAATGAGCAGTTCTTC.

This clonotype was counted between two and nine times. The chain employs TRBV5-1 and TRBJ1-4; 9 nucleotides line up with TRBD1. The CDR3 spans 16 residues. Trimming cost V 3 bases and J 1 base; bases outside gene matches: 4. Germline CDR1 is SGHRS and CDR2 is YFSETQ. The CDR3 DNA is TGCGCCAGCAGCTCAAACAGGGGGCTAACTAATGAAAAACTGTTTTTT. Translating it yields CASSSNRGLTNEKLFF. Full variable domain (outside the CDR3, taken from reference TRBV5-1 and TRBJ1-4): KAGVTQTPRYLIKTRGQQVTLSCSPISGHRSVSWYQQTPGQGLQFLFEYFSETQRNKGNFPGRFSGRQFSNSRSEMNVSTLELGDSALYLCASSSNRGLTNEKLFFGSGTQLSVL.